The clone carrying this TCR beta chain came up once. What it binds is unknown. The data belong to a study of blood T cells in healthy people across ages. Study-level points and caveats: No conclusive comparison of naive versus antigen-experienced cells was possible with unsorted PBMCs.

Primers used in a second PCR of roughly 6 to 12 cycles were a sample-barcoded 5' primer and a J-beta primer mix. Each of the samples gave a minimum of 2.5 million paired-end reads that contained CDR3. TCRdb independently ran MiXCR on the 5' RACE reads; one entry per CDR3 protein. Found here are about 600,000 distinct CDR3 sequences, under 55% of them singletons; the top ten hold under 30%. The V end was cut by 1 base, the J end by 3 bases, with 7 bases between. Germline V gives CDR1 DFQATT, CDR2 SNEGSKA (reference sequence). CDR3 length equals 13 residues. The receptor was derived from a man older than 75 in good health. The chain uses TRBV20-1 and TRBJ2-4; D is unresolved. Source material: blood. CDR3: CSARGGVKNIQYF. CDR3 nucleotides: TGCAGTGCTAGAGGGGGTGTCAAAAACATTCAGTACTTC.